This is a list of T cell receptor beta chains from one sample in a study of T cells in Graves' hyperthyroidism and ophthalmopathy. TCRdb reanalysed the multiplex PCR reads using MiXCR and keeps one entry per CDR3 protein. This table has fewer than 400,000 distinct CDR3 sequences, 20% to 30% appearing once. Input material: blood. These receptors all come from a man in his fifties with Graves' hyperthyroidism. CDR3s include the opening cysteine and the closing phenylalanine or tryptophan. The order of the fields is CDR3 length, D gene, J gene, clone size, V gene, CDR3 DNA, CDR3 protein. The D gene is left open where the match is weak. Part of the rows lack a size; the others show once, few, many or a class for expanded clones.

12	.	TRBJ1-5	few	TRBV12-3/TRBV12-4	TGTGCCAGCAGCAGGAACAATCAGCCCCAGCATTTT	CASSRNNQPQHF
16	.	TRBJ2-7	.	TRBV7-2	TGTGCCAGCAGTTTATTCCCACAGCGATACTCCTACGAGCAGTACTTC	CASSLFPQRYSYEQYF
15	.	TRBJ1-2	many	TRBV5-1	TGCGCCAGCAGCCCTACGGACGGCGCTAACTATGGCTACACCTTC	CASSPTDGANYGYTF
14	TRBD2	TRBJ2-3	many	TRBV2	TGTGCCAGCAGGCGGGCTAGCGGTACAGATACGCAGTATTTT	CASRRASGTDTQYF
15	TRBD2	TRBJ2-1	many	TRBV27	TGTGCCAGCAGTTTAAGGCTAGCGGGGTACAATGAGCAGTTCTTC	CASSLRLAGYNEQFF
14	TRBD2	TRBJ2-1	few	TRBV10-3	TGTGCCATCAGGACCGGGACTACCCACAATGAGCAGTTCTTC	CAIRTGTTHNEQFF
13	.	TRBJ2-3	.	TRBV20-1	TGCAGTGCTAGTCCGGGTTTCAGAGATACGCAGTATTTT	CSASPGFRDTQYF
20	TRBD2	TRBJ2-3	.	TRBV12-3/TRBV12-4	TGTGCCAGCAGTTTAGTACGGAGTCTGGGGGCTAGCGGGAGTCCGGATACGCAGTATTTT	CASSLVRSLGASGSPDTQYF
14	TRBD1	TRBJ1-1	many	TRBV28	TGTGCCAGCAGTCTTTCGTGGCAGGGGGCGCGAGCTTTCTTT	CASSLSWQGARAFF
13	.	TRBJ2-7	few	TRBV6-1	TGTGCCACCCCTGGGACTTCGACCTACGAGCAGTACTTC	CATPGTSTYEQYF
17	TRBD2	TRBJ2-2	few	TRBV28	TGTGCCAGCAAAGAGGTAGCGGGAGGGCCGGACACCGGGGAGCTGTTTTTT	CASKEVAGGPDTGELFF
14	TRBD1	TRBJ1-2	.	TRBV7-2	TGTGCCAGCAGCTCGGACAGGGCAGGAAAGGGCTACACCTTC	CASSSDRAGKGYTF
15	.	TRBJ1-6	.	TRBV5-1	TGCGCCAGCAGCTTGGGAGGGGCAAATAATTCACCCCTCCACTTT	CASSLGGANNSPLHF
12	.	TRBJ2-1	.	TRBV6-1	TGTGCCAGCAGCCACAGACACAATGAGCAGTTCTTC	CASSHRHNEQFF
15	TRBD1	TRBJ2-3	many	TRBV5-1	TGCGCCAGCAGACGGACAGGGCTCAACACAGATACGCAGTATTTT	CASRRTGLNTDTQYF
13	.	TRBJ2-2	few	TRBV11-2	TGTGCCAGCAGCTTTCAGGGTTCCGGGGAGCTGTTTTTT	CASSFQGSGELFF
15	TRBD1	TRBJ2-1	few	TRBV7-8	TGTGCCAGCAGCTTAAGGACAGGGGGAACGGATGAGCAGTTCTTC	CASSLRTGGTDEQFF
17	TRBD2	TRBJ2-3	few	TRBV2	TGTGCCAGCAGTGAGACAGCGACTAGCGTTCCCACAGATACGCAGTATTTT	CASSETATSVPTDTQYF
12	.	TRBJ1-1	.	TRBV9	TGTGCCAGCGGGTCGGGGGTCACTGAAGCTTTCTTT	CASGSGVTEAFF
11	.	TRBJ1-1	many	TRBV30	TGTGCCTGGGGGATGAACACTGAAGCTTTCTTT	CAWGMNTEAFF
15	TRBD2	TRBJ2-3	many	TRBV2	TGTGCCAGCAGTGAACCTAGCGGGAGCACAGATACGCAGTATTTT	CASSEPSGSTDTQYF
14	.	TRBJ2-3	.	TRBV27	TGTGCCAGCAGTTCTGAGGGGGTTGGAGATACGCAGTATTTT	CASSSEGVGDTQYF
14	.	TRBJ2-5	many	TRBV12-3/TRBV12-4	TGTGCCAGCAGTTTAGCCTCAGGGACAGAGACCCAGTACTTC	CASSLASGTETQYF
14	.	TRBJ1-5	few	TRBV12-3/TRBV12-4	TGTGCCAGCAGTTTCCATTCGGGCAATCAGCCCCAGCATTTT	CASSFHSGNQPQHF
15	TRBD1	TRBJ1-2	many	TRBV3-1	TGTGCCAGCAGCCAGGGGACAGGGGGAGGCTATGGCTACACCTTC	CASSQGTGGGYGYTF
12	.	TRBJ1-1	many	TRBV12-3/TRBV12-4	TGTGCCAGCAGTCTTGGCCCCAGTGGAGCTTTCTTT	CASSLGPSGAFF
12	.	TRBJ2-7	many	TRBV12-3/TRBV12-4	TGTGCCAGCAGTCCCGTTGCACACGAGCAGTACTTC	CASSPVAHEQYF
13	.	TRBJ1-1	few	TRBV12-3/TRBV12-4	TGTGCCAGCAGTTTAGATCCGCTGACGAGGGCTTTCTTT	CASSLDPLTRAFF